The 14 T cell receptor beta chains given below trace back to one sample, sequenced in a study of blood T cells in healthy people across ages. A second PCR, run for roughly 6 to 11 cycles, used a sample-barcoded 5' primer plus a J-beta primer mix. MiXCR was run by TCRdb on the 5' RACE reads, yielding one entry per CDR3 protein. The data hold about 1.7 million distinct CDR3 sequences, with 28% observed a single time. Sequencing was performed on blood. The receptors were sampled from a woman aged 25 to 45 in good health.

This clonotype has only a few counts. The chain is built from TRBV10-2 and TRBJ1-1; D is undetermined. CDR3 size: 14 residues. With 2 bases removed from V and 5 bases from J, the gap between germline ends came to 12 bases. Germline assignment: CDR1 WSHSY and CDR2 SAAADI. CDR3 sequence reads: CASSEKGWKTEAFF. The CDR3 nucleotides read TGCGCCAGCAGTGAGAAAGGGTGGAAGACTGAAGCTTTCTTT.

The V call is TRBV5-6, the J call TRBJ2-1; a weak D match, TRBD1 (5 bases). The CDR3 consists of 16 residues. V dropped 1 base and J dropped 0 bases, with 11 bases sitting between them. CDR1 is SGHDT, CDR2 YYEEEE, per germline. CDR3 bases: TGTGCCAGCAGCTTGTCACACAGGTCCTCCTACAATGAGCAGTTCTTC. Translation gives CASSLSHRSSYNEQFF.

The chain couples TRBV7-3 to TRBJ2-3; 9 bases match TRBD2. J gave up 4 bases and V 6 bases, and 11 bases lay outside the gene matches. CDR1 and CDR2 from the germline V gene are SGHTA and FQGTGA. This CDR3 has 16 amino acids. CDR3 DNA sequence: TGTGCCAGCAGTCCCTGGGGGCGGGGGGGCGCAGATACGCAGTATTTT. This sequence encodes CASSPWGRGGADTQYF.

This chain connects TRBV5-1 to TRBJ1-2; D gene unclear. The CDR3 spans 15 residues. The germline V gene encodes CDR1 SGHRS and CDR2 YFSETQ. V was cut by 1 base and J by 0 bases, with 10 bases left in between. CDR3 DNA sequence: TGCGCCAGCAGCTTGATAGGCAGCCCTAACTATGGCTACACCTTC. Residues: CASSLIGSPNYGYTF.

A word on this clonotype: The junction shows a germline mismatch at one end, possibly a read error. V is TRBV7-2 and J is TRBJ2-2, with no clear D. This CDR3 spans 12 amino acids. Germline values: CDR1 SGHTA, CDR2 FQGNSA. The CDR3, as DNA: TGTGCCGGCAGTAGAGAGATAGGGGAGCTGTTTTTT. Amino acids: CAGSREIGELFF.

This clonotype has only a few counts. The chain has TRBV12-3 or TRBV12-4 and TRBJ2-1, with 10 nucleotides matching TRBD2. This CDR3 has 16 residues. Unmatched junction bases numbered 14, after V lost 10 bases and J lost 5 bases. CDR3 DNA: TGTGCCAACGTCCTCCCCCCAGCGGGAGGGAACAATGAGCAGTTCTTC. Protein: CANVLPPAGGNNEQFF.

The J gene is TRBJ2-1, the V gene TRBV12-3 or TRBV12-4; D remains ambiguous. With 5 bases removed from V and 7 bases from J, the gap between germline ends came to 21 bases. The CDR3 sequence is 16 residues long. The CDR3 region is CASSTKRRAAENEQFF. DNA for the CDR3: TGTGCCAGCAGTACGAAACGAAGGGCGGCTGAAAATGAGCAGTTCTTC.

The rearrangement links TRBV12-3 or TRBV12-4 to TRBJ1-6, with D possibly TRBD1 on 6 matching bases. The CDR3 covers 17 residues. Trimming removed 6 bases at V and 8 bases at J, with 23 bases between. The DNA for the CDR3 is TGTGCCAGCAGGGAAAGGGGGACGGGGGGGGTGGATTCACCCCTCCACTTT. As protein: CASRERGTGGVDSPLHF.

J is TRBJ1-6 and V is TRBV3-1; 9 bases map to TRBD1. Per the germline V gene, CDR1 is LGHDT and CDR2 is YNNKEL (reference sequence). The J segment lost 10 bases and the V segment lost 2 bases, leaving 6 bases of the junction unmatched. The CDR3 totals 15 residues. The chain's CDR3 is CASSQLQGAKSPLHF. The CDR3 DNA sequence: TGTGCCAGCAGCCAATTACAGGGGGCGAAATCACCCCTCCACTTT.

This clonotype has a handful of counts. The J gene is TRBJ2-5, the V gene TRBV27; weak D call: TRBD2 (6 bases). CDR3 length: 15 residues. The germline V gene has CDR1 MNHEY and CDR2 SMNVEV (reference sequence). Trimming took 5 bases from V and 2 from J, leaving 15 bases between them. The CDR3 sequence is CASSLWAGGQETQYF. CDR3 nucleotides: TGTGCCAGCAGTCTATGGGCAGGAGGGCAAGAGACCCAGTACTTC.

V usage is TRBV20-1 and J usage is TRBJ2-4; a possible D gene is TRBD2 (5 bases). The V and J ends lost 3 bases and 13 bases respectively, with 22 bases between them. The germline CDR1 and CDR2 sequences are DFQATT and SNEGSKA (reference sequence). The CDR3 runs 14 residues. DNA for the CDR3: TGCAGTGCTAGGGCCGGGAAAGCTAGAACTGAGCAGTACTTC. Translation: CSARAGKARTEQYF.

CDR3 bases: TGCAGTGCTAGAGAGATCGACGAGCAGTACTTC. It codes for CSAREIDEQYF. The genes are TRBV20-1 and TRBJ2-7; D not resolved. CDR3 length: 11 amino acids. In germline, CDR1 is DFQATT, CDR2 SNEGSKA (reference sequence). V was cut by 0 bases and J by 5 bases, with 5 bases left in between.

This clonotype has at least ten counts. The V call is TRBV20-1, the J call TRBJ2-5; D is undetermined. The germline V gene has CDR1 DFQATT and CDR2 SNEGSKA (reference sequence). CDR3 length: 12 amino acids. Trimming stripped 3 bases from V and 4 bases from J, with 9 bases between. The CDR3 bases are TGCAGTGCTAGGGGAATGGGAGAGACCCAGTACTTC. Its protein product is CSARGMGETQYF.

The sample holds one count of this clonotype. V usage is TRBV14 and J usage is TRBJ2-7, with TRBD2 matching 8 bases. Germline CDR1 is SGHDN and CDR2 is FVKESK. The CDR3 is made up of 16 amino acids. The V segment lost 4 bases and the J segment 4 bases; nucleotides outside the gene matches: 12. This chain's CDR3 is CASSRAGTRRSYEQYF. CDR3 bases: TGTGCCAGCAGCCGAGCCGGGACTAGAAGGTCTTACGAGCAGTACTTC.